This TCR beta chain emerged from a study of CD8 T cells in Susac syndrome. Germline CDR1 and CDR2: WSHSY and SAAADI. This CDR3 has 12 amino acids. Trimming removed 6 bases from V and 2 bases from J, with 7 bases in between. Study conclusions and caveats: It was acknowledged by the study that relatively few individuals were included in its TCR sequencing and HLA analysis.

Sequencing of TCR beta was undertaken in CD8+ and CD4+ T cells derived from blood. TEMRA cells were FACS-enriched, while CD8+ and CD4+ T cells were negatively isolated. Roughly 0.45 to 1 ug RNA was reverse transcribed with random hexamers. The authors amplified TCR beta CDR3 across 54 Vbeta and 13 Jbeta using immunoSEQ multiplex PCR. MiXCR, applied by TCRdb to the immunoSEQ multiplex PCR reads, yields one record per CDR3 protein. The sample contains a few hundred thousand distinct CDR3 sequences, around 83% of which appear only once. As to this clonotype: Its target is unknown.

The V and J genes are TRBV10-2 and TRBJ1-1, with D perhaps TRBD1 (5 bases). What was sequenced was CD8+ T cells from PBMCs. The TCR was taken from a human donor with multiple sclerosis. The CDR3 region is CASRDSNTEAFF. The CDR3 DNA reads TGCGCCAGCAGAGACAGTAACACTGAAGCTTTCTTT.